This TCR beta chain was recorded in a study of shared clonotypes between healthy human individuals. Study observations and caveats: Naive subsets usually exceeded memory subsets in estimated richness. Incompleteness in sorted-subset sequencing, despite large depth, was shown by rarefaction. Sampling was confined to blood; repertoires within tissues likely differ.

This clone was recorded only once. The antigen is unknown. The data were produced by immunoSEQ multiplex PCR, yet TCRdb's version contains in-frame clones alone and is incomplete. This sample has around 1.6 million clones, with 95% to 99% found just once. Germline V CDR1 and CDR2: SGHRS, YFSETQ. This CDR3 is built from 13 residues. V lost 4 bases and J 3 bases, leaving 10 bases between the germline ends. The chain has TRBV5-1 and TRBJ1-2; no clear D. Material for sequencing was naive CD4+ T cells sorted from blood. Regarding subset: CD45RA+ positively selected. The clonotype comes from a man aged 25-45 years in good health. The CDR3 spells CASSPEPHYGYTF. The CDR3 DNA reads as TGCGCCAGCAGCCCCGAACCCCACTATGGCTACACCTTC.